Listed below are T cell receptor beta chains from one sample, sequenced in a study of Graves' ophthalmopathy and Graves' hyperthyroidism. TCRdb redid the calling of the multiplex PCR reads with MiXCR, one entry per CDR3 protein. Of under 800,000 distinct CDR3 sequences detected, about a fifth appear once; the ten largest clones hold roughly 6.9%. Sequencing used peripheral blood. These receptors were taken from a woman younger than 30 with stable Graves' hyperthyroidism. Some clones in this sample may be carry-over from other donors' samples. Both conserved end residues are part of each CDR3. D genes are given only for firm matches. Rows may omit the clone size; those that give it use once, few, many or a size class.

- | TRBJ2-7 | TRBV20-1 | TRBD2 | TGCAGTGCTACGGGCGGGAGGGCCTCCTCCTACGAGCAGTACTTC | CSATGGRASSYEQYF
- | TRBJ2-2 | TRBV5-1 | - | TGCGCCAGCAGCTTTAATGCCGGGGAGCTGTTTTTT | CASSFNAGELFF
many | TRBJ2-7 | TRBV7-2 | - | TGTGCCAGCAGTTTGGGAGAGAACTACGAGCAGTACTTC | CASSLGENYEQYF
many | TRBJ2-2 | TRBV19 | TRBD2 | TGTGCCAGTAGTGCAGCGGGAGGGGGACAGTACGGGGAGCTGTTTTTT | CASSAAGGGQYGELFF
many | TRBJ2-3 | TRBV2 | - | TGTGCCAGCAGTGAGAAGTGGGTCACAGATACGCAGTATTTT | CASSEKWVTDTQYF
many | TRBJ1-2 | TRBV13 | TRBD1 | TGTGCCAGCAGCTTAGGGACAGGGGGCTATGGCTACACCTTC | CASSLGTGGYGYTF
few | TRBJ2-5 | TRBV18 | - | TGTGCCAGCTCACCCCCCACGAAGAAAGAGACCCAGTACTTC | CASSPPTKKETQYF
- | TRBJ1-5 | TRBV12-3/TRBV12-4 | TRBD1 | TGTGCCAGCAGTCCCACTCTGACAGGGTGGAATCAGCCCCAGCATTTT | CASSPTLTGWNQPQHF
many | TRBJ2-7 | TRBV6-1 | - | TGTGCCAGCACCCAGCCCGAGCAGTACTTC | CASTQPEQYF
- | TRBJ2-5 | TRBV12-3/TRBV12-4 | TRBD1 | TGTGCCAGCAGTTCCGCAGGACAGGCACAAGAGCCCCAGTACTTC | CASSSAGQAQEPQYF
many | TRBJ2-7 | TRBV7-2 | - | TGTGCCAGCACCCCTCGAGGGCGATCCTACGAGCAGTACTTC | CASTPRGRSYEQYF
many | TRBJ1-2 | TRBV9 | - | TGTGCCAGCAGCGTACAGGAAAGGGGCTATGGCTACACCTTC | CASSVQERGYGYTF
many | TRBJ1-2 | TRBV5-1 | TRBD1 | TGCGCCAGCAGCTTGGGGGACAGGGACGACTATGGCTACACCTTC | CASSLGDRDDYGYTF
many | TRBJ1-1 | TRBV12-3/TRBV12-4 | - | TGTGCCAGCAGTTTAGTGGGCAGGAGAAGGAACACTGAAGCTTTCTTT | CASSLVGRRRNTEAFF
many | TRBJ1-2 | TRBV27 | TRBD1 | TGTGCCAGCTCGAGCCACGAGACAGGGGGTGACTATGGCTACACCTTC | CASSSHETGGDYGYTF
- | TRBJ2-7 | TRBV5-1 | - | TGCGCCAGCAGCTTACAGAGCTACGAGCAGTACTTC | CASSLQSYEQYF
- | TRBJ2-7 | TRBV11-1 | - | TGTGCCAGCAGCCCGGGCCAAAAAGTGGACTGGAGATACTACGAGCAGTACTTC | CASSPGQKVDWRYYEQYF
- | TRBJ1-5 | TRBV6-5 | - | TGTGCCAGCAGTTCCGACAAGTATAGCAAGCAGCCCCAGCATTTT | CASSSDKYSKQPQHF
- | TRBJ2-7 | TRBV11-2 | TRBD2 | TGTGCCAGCAGCTCCATGCTAGCGGGGGGGAGGTCCTACGAGCAGTACTTC | CASSSMLAGGRSYEQYF
- | TRBJ2-7 | TRBV30 | - | TGTGCCAGCAGTGTACTGGGTGCCTACGAGCAGTACTTC | CASSVLGAYEQYF
many | TRBJ2-7 | TRBV27 | TRBD2 | TGTGCCAGCAGGCCTACTAGCGGGGCCCCTCCTACGAAGCAGTACTTC | CASRPTSGAPPTKQYF
- | TRBJ1-5 | TRBV12-3/TRBV12-4 | - | TGTGCCAGCAGTAGGGAAGTTCAGCCCCAGCATTTT | CASSREVQPQHF
- | TRBJ2-2 | TRBV6-1 | - | TGTGCCAGCAGGTCAGGACCGAACCCCACCGGGGAGCTGTTGTTT | CASRSGPNPTGELLF
- | TRBJ2-7 | TRBV12-3/TRBV12-4 | - | TGTGCCAGCAGTTTGACTATCGAGCAGTACTTC | CASSLTIEQYF
- | TRBJ1-2 | TRBV30 | - | TGTGCCTGGAGGGCCGGGACGGCTTCCTATGGCTACACCTTC | CAWRAGTASYGYTF
once | TRBJ1-1 | TRBV6-2/TRBV6-3 | - | TGTGCCAGCAGTTACTCGCCCCGGACAGCGAACACTGAAGCTTTCTTT | CASSYSPRTANTEAFF
many | TRBJ1-2 | TRBV20-1 | TRBD1 | TGCAGTGCTATCCAGGGGGAAAACTATGGCTACACCTTC | CSAIQGENYGYTF
many | TRBJ2-5 | TRBV7-2 | TRBD2 | TGTGCCAGCAGCTCCCTGACTAGCGGGATGGGGGGTGGCCAGTACTTC | CASSSLTSGMGGGQYF
- | TRBJ1-5 | TRBV12-3/TRBV12-4 | - | TGTGCCAGCAGTGCTGAGGGTAATCAGCCCCAGCATTTT | CASSAEGNQPQHF
few | TRBJ2-5 | TRBV12-3/TRBV12-4 | - | TGTGCCAGCAGTCTGAGGGTGGGGGCGTTAGGGGAGACCCAGTACTTC | CASSLRVGALGETQYF
- | TRBJ1-2 | TRBV30 | - | TGTGCCTGGGACTTGGACCTCTATGGCTACACCTTC | CAWDLDLYGYTF
- | TRBJ1-5 | TRBV28 | - | TGTGCCAGCAGTTTATACCCCGTAGCCCAGCCCCAGCATTTT | CASSLYPVAQPQHF
many | TRBJ2-4 | TRBV7-2 | - | TGTGCCAGCAGCTTAAGTGGTGGGCTTTCGGCCAAAAACATTCAGTACTTC | CASSLSGGLSAKNIQYF
many | TRBJ1-2 | TRBV29-1 | TRBD1 | TGCAGCGTTGACTCCGGGACAGTCTATGGCTACACCTTC | CSVDSGTVYGYTF
- | TRBJ1-6 | TRBV6-1 | - | TGTGCCAGCAGTGAGAGGGGCATAAGCTCACCCCTCCACTTT | CASSERGISSPLHF
many | TRBJ2-7 | TRBV20-1 | - | TGCAGTGCTAGAGACGGGGACGAGCAGTACTTC | CSARDGDEQYF
few | TRBJ2-5 | TRBV12-3/TRBV12-4 | TRBD2 | TGTGCCAGCAGTTATCCGGGACTAGCGGGAGTTAAGACCCAGTACTTC | CASSYPGLAGVKTQYF
many | TRBJ2-7 | TRBV7-6 | - | TGTGCCAGCAGCTCGTACAGGGAAACCCCTACGGAGCAGTACTTC | CASSSYRETPTEQYF
many | TRBJ1-6 | TRBV6-1 | TRBD1 | TGTGCCAGTCTACGGGACAGGGGTTCACCCCTCCACTTT | CASLRDRGSPLHF
many | TRBJ1-2 | TRBV12-3/TRBV12-4 | - | TGTGCCAGCGCTGGAGGGCACTATGGCTACACCTTC | CASAGGHYGYTF
- | TRBJ1-2 | TRBV19 | - | TGTGCCAGTAGAACCACGTCATCTGCCTATGGCTACACCTTC | CASRTTSSAYGYTF
- | TRBJ2-7 | TRBV12-3/TRBV12-4 | TRBD2 | TGTGCCAGCGCCCCGGCGGGGGGCGAGCAGTACTTC | CASAPAGGEQYF
- | TRBJ2-2 | TRBV6-5 | - | TGTGCCAGCAGTTACTCATGGGATACCGGGGAGCTGTTTTTT | CASSYSWDTGELFF
many | TRBJ1-5 | TRBV6-2/TRBV6-3 | - | TGTGCCAGCAGTTTCACTGCCGAACGGGGGTCACAGCCCCAGCATTTT | CASSFTAERGSQPQHF